This TCR beta chain comes out of a study of CD8+ T cells in alopecia areata. Study-wide context: Each of the treated patients was given oral tofacitinib, 5 to 10 mg twice daily, for moderate-to-severe alopecia areata.

In each case, RNA was isolated and then reverse transcribed into cDNA as the sequencing template. Data came from immunoSEQ multiplex PCR; TCRdb stores just in-frame clones and leaves some out. The table lists about 260,000 clones, 50% to 75% of them singletons, with 0.75% to 0.95% in the top ten. The CDR3 is 16 residues long. The junction had 11 bases not matched to a gene; V was cut back by 2 bases and J by 6 bases. Regarding treatment: oral pan-JAK inhibitor, 5-10 mg twice daily. From alopecia areata patients, lesional scalp punch biopsies and peripheral blood were collected. From PBMCs, CD4+ and CD8+ T cells were sorted.

The rearrangement uses TRBV23-1 and TRBJ2-5; 8 bases match TRBD2. TRBV23-1 is treated as an ORF (open reading frame) with a function not yet certain. This receptor was obtained from a human donor with alopecia areata. This specimen consisted of CD4+ T cells sorted from blood, obtained at roughly week 52, from a patient treated with tofacitinib. The CDR3: CASSQPSGPPWQTQYF. The CDR3 DNA is TGCGCCAGCAGTCAACCTAGCGGGCCCCCCTGGCAGACCCAGTACTTC.